The subject of this entry is one T cell receptor beta chain. This specimen belongs to a study of T cell changes during pregnancy in multiple sclerosis. CDR1 LNHDA and CDR2 SQIVND come from the germline V gene (reference sequence). V was trimmed by 7 bases and J by 5 bases, leaving 8 bases between them. CDR3 length equals 12 residues. Measured with immunoSEQ multiplex PCR; TCRdb has only the in-frame clones, and not every one. The sample records about 57,000 clones, 91% being singletons. This chain connects TRBV19 to TRBJ2-2, with a weak D call TRBD1 (5 bases). The sequence was obtained from a female donor in good health, enrolled as a control in a pregnancy study. Sequences were derived from peripheral blood, sampled after pregnancy. The CDR3 spells CASKPGTGELFF. In DNA form, the CDR3 reads TGTGCCAGTAAGCCAGGGACCGGGGAGCTGTTTTTT. The complete variable domain, with remaining parts taken from reference TRBV19 and TRBJ2-2, reads DGGITQSPKYLFRKEGQNVTLSCEQNLNHDAMYWYRQDPGQGLRLIYYSQIVNDFQKGDIAEGYSVSREKKESFPLTVTSAQKNPTAFYLCASKPGTGELFFGEGSRLTVL.